This T cell receptor beta chain derives from a study of shared clonotypes between healthy human individuals. Sequenced by immunoSEQ multiplex PCR; TCRdb stores in-frame clones only, minus some. Of roughly 2.5 million clones in the sample, approximately 94% were seen once. Germline loops: CDR1 SNHLY, CDR2 FYNNEI. This CDR3 is 13 amino acids long. Trimming pared 6 bases from V and 1 base from J, leaving 9 bases between. This TCR came from a man between 18 and 29 years old in good health. Sequencing was done on a sample of naive CD4+ T cells sorted from blood. Stated subset: CD45RA+ positively selected. This chain joins TRBV2 and TRBJ1-2, with D perhaps TRBD1 (6 bases). CDR3 coding DNA: TGTGCCAGCAGCACCAGGGGTAACTATGGCTACACCTTC. Its protein is CASSTRGNYGYTF. Supplemented by reference TRBV2 and TRBJ1-2, the full variable domain reads EPEVTQTPSHQVTQMGQEVILRCVPISNHLYFYWYRQILGQKVEFLVSFYNNEISEKSEIFDDQFSVERPDGSNFTLKIRSTKLEDSAMYFCASSTRGNYGYTFGSGTRLTVV.